This T cell receptor beta chain originates from a study of T cell repertoires in cytomegalovirus infection. CDR1 is DFQATT and CDR2 is SNEGSKA in the germline V gene (reference sequence). Losses at the gene ends were 3 bases for V and 2 bases for J; bases not matched to a gene: 7. The CDR3 covers 15 residues. TCRdb reprocessed the reads with MiXCR, giving one entry per CDR3 protein. The sample carries some 900,000 distinct CDR3 sequences, 30% to 35% recorded once. As concerns this clonotype: Its target is not known.

This clonotype was sampled from a human donor in good health (CMV status not recorded). Some clones in this sample may be carry-over from other donors' samples. The chain combines TRBV20-1 with TRBJ2-3; 8 bases match TRBD2. The material sequenced was cultured CD8+ T cells from PBMCs, taken from culture after CMV antigen stimulation. The chain's CDR3 is CSASTRGGVTDTQYF. CDR3 DNA: TGCAGTGCTAGCACACGGGGGGGGGTCACAGATACGCAGTATTTT.